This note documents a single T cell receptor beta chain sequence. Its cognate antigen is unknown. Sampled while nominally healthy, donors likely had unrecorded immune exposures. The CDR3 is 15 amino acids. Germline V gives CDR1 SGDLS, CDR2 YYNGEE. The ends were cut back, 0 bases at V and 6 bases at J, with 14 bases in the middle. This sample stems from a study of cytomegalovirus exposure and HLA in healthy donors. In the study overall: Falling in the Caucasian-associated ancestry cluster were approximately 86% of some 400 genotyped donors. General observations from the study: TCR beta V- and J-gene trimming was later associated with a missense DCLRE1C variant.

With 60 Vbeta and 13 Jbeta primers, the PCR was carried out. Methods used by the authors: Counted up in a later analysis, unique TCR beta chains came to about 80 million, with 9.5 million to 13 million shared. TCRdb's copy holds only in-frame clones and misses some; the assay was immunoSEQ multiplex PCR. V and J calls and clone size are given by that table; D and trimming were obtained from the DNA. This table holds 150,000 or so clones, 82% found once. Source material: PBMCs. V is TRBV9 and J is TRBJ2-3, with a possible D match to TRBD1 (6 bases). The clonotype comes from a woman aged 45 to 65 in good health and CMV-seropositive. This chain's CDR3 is CASSVGLQGSDTQYF. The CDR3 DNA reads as TGTGCCAGCAGCGTAGGGTTACAGGGATCCGATACGCAGTATTTT.